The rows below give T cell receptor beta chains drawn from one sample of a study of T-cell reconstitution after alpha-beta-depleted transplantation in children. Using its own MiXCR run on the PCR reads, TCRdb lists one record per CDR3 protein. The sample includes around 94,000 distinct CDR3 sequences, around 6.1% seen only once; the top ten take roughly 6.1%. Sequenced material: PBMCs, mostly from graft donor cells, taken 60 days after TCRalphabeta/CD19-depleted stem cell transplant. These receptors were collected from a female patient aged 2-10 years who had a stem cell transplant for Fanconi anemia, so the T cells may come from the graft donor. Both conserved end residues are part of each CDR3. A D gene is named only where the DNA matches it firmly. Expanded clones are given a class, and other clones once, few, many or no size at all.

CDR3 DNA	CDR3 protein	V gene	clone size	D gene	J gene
TGTGCCAGTAGTTTTAAGCGGGGGGCCGGCACAGATACGCAGTATTTT	CASSFKRGAGTDTQYF	TRBV19	many	TRBD2	TRBJ2-3
TGTGCCAGCAGCGTAGGGGGGTTAGGCTTCTACGAGCAGTACTTC	CASSVGGLGFYEQYF	TRBV9	many	.	TRBJ2-7
TGTGCCAGCAGCGTAGACAGGGCGGAGACCCAGTACTTC	CASSVDRAETQYF	TRBV9	many	.	TRBJ2-5
TGCGCCAGCAGTGAGCGAGATACGCAGTATTTT	CASSERDTQYF	TRBV5-1	many	.	TRBJ2-3
TGCGCCAGCAGCTCCGTAGCGGGAGGTGGAGAGACCCAGTACTTC	CASSSVAGGGETQYF	TRBV5-1	many	TRBD2	TRBJ2-5
TGTGCCAGCAGCTCTGGCAGCCACGAGCAGTACTTC	CASSSGSHEQYF	TRBV7-6	many	.	TRBJ2-7
TGTGCCAGCAGTGAAGCTCCACTAGCGGGAGGTTTATATGAGCAGTTCTTC	CASSEAPLAGGLYEQFF	TRBV6-1	many	TRBD2	TRBJ2-1
TGTGCCAGCAGCCCCATTTGGGGCAACAATGAGCAGTTCTTC	CASSPIWGNNEQFF	TRBV7-2	many	.	TRBJ2-1
TGTGCCAGCAGTCCATACCGGGAGACCCAGTACTTC	CASSPYRETQYF	TRBV12-3/TRBV12-4	many	.	TRBJ2-5
TGTGCCAGCAGCTTGTATACTAGCGGGATTTACGAGCAGTACTTC	CASSLYTSGIYEQYF	TRBV5-4	many	TRBD2	TRBJ2-7
TGTGCCAGCTCACCGGACAGGGACCCCTACAATGAGCAGTTCTTC	CASSPDRDPYNEQFF	TRBV18	many	TRBD1	TRBJ2-1
TGCAGTGCTAGAGCGGAGGGCATCTATGGCTACACCTTC	CSARAEGIYGYTF	TRBV20-1	few	.	TRBJ1-2
TGTGCCAGCAGTTTGGTACTAGCGTCTGGGGAGCTGTTTTTT	CASSLVLASGELFF	TRBV12-3/TRBV12-4	many	TRBD2	TRBJ2-2
TGTGCCAGCAGCTTAGGGGGGAGGTCGTTCTTC	CASSLGGRSFF	TRBV7-8	.	.	TRBJ2-1
TGCGCCAGCAGCTTACAACCCGGGGGCAATGAGCAGTTCTTC	CASSLQPGGNEQFF	TRBV5-1	many	.	TRBJ2-1
TGTGCCAGCAGTGGGGCAGGGGTACCCACAGATACGCAGTATTTT	CASSGAGVPTDTQYF	TRBV6-1	many	.	TRBJ2-3
TGCGCCAGCAGCCAACGTACAGGGTTAGTCTACGAGCAGTACTTC	CASSQRTGLVYEQYF	TRBV4-1	.	.	TRBJ2-7
TGCGCCAGCAGCCACGGACCCAGGAGCGGTACGCAGTATTTT	CASSHGPRSGTQYF	TRBV5-1	.	.	TRBJ2-3
TGCGCCAGCAGCTTGGCCCAAGGCCCCATCACAGATACGCAGTATTTT	CASSLAQGPITDTQYF	TRBV5-1	few	.	TRBJ2-3
TGTGTCAGCACCCGAAGGGGAGTCAACTTAGACGATACGCAGTATTTT	CVSTRRGVNLDDTQYF	TRBV6-1	.	.	TRBJ2-3
TGCGCCAGCAGCTTGACTAGCGGGGACACCGGGGAGCTGTTTTTT	CASSLTSGDTGELFF	TRBV5-1	many	TRBD2	TRBJ2-2
TGCGCCAGCAGCTTGAGATGGGGGGAAAACAATGAGCAGTTCTTC	CASSLRWGENNEQFF	TRBV5-1	many	.	TRBJ2-1
TGTGCCATCAGTGACCCACGCGGGGGCTCTGGGGCCAACGTCCTGACTTTC	CAISDPRGGSGANVLTF	TRBV10-3	few	TRBD2	TRBJ2-6
TGCAGCGTTACCTTAGCCAAAAACATTCAGTACTTC	CSVTLAKNIQYF	TRBV29-1	many	.	TRBJ2-4
TGTGCCAGTGGACAGGAAATGAACACTGAAGCTTTCTTT	CASGQEMNTEAFF	TRBV19	.	TRBD1	TRBJ1-1
TGTGCTAGTGGCGGGGACCAAGAGACCCAGTACTTC	CASGGDQETQYF	TRBV12-5	few	.	TRBJ2-5
TGCAGTGCTAAGGGACAGGGGAGGTGGGTGGGCTACAATGAGCAGTTCTTC	CSAKGQGRWVGYNEQFF	TRBV20-1	.	TRBD1	TRBJ2-1
TGTGCCAGCAGCAAAGCGGTAGGGGAAGAGACCCAGTACTTC	CASSKAVGEETQYF	TRBV21-1	.	.	TRBJ2-5
TGCAGTGCTAGAGATTTACAAGGGGGAAATGAGCAGTTCTTC	CSARDLQGGNEQFF	TRBV20-1	.	.	TRBJ2-1
TGTGCCAGCCGGAATCTCCGGGACAGCCACTACGAGCAGTACTTC	CASRNLRDSHYEQYF	TRBV7-2	few	TRBD1	TRBJ2-7
TGCGCCAGCAGCTTGAATACAGTGGCATACGAGCAGTACTTC	CASSLNTVAYEQYF	TRBV5-1	few	.	TRBJ2-7
TGTGCCACCAGCGGAGGACATCAAGAGACCCAGTACTTC	CATSGGHQETQYF	TRBV2	.	.	TRBJ2-5
TGCAGCGTTGAAGGTTACGGTTCTAACTATGGCTACACCTTC	CSVEGYGSNYGYTF	TRBV29-1	few	.	TRBJ1-2
TGTGCCAGCAGCTTAGGACAACCCTACGAGCAGTACTTC	CASSLGQPYEQYF	TRBV7-9	.	.	TRBJ2-7
TGCAGTGCCTTAGGGACTAGCGGGAGTTACAATGAGCAGTTCTTC	CSALGTSGSYNEQFF	TRBV20-1	many	TRBD2	TRBJ2-1
TGTGCCACCCGGGGGGGAAGAGGGCCTTTTTACAATGAGCAGTTCTTC	CATRGGRGPFYNEQFF	TRBV7-9	many	TRBD2	TRBJ2-1
TGCGCCAGCAGCTCTCCACCCTCGAGGGAGCAGTACTTC	CASSSPPSREQYF	TRBV5-1	many	.	TRBJ2-7
TGCAGTGCCGTCCGGGGGGGCGTGGGGTACTTC	CSAVRGGVGYF	TRBV20-1	few	TRBD2	TRBJ2-7
TGTGCCAGCAGTTTGGCGGACAGTCCCACCAGGGCCCAGTACTTC	CASSLADSPTRAQYF	TRBV28	many	.	TRBJ2-5
TGTGCCAGCAGCCCCCCATTGGACGAGCAGTACTTC	CASSPPLDEQYF	TRBV28	many	.	TRBJ2-7
TGTGCCAGCAGCGTAGGGGGCAAAACCGGGGAGCTGTTTTTT	CASSVGGKTGELFF	TRBV9	many	.	TRBJ2-2
TGTGCCAGCAGCTTGGTGGGCCGTTACGAGCAGTACTTC	CASSLVGRYEQYF	TRBV7-9	many	.	TRBJ2-7